The text below deals with one T cell receptor beta chain. Its specificity is unknown. The cDNA was generated through 5'RACE incorporating 10-nucleotide random UMIs. TCRdb recomputed calls from the 5' RACE reads with MiXCR, one row per CDR3 protein. Of roughly 60,000 distinct CDR3 sequences detected, around 4.7% appear once; the ten largest clones hold 3.4%. The data derive from a study of neurological immune-mediated disorders. Per germline, CDR1 SGHRS and CDR2 YFSETQ. The CDR3 is 14 residues long. After removal of 4 bases from V and 3 bases from J, the junction contained 7 bases not matched to a gene. Study-level findings and limits: According to phylogenetic grouping, one related-CDR3 cluster, a possible signature, contained the repertoires of 18 of 34 multiple sclerosis patients.

The sample was PBMCs. The receptor's source is a woman in her fifties or sixties with multiple sclerosis. The chain joins TRBV5-1 to TRBJ2-7; 7 nucleotides line up with TRBD1. The CDR3 region is CASSLRDSVYEQYF. DNA for the CDR3: TGCGCCAGCAGCCTCCGGGACAGCGTCTACGAGCAGTACTTC.